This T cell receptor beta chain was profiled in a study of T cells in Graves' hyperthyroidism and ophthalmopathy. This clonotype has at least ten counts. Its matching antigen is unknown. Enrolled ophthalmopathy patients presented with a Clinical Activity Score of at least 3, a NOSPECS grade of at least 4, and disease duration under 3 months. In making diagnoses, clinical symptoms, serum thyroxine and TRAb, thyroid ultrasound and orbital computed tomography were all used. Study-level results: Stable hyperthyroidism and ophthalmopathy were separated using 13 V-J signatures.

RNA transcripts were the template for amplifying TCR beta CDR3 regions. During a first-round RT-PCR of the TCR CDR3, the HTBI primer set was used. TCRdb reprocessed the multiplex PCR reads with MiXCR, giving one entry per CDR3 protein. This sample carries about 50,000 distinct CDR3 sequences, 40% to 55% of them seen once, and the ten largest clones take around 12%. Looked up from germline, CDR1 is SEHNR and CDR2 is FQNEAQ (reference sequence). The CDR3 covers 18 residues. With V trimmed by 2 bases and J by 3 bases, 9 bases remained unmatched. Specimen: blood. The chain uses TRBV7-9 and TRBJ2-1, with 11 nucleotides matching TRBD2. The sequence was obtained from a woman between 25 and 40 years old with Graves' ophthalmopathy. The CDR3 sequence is CASSLFRTSGSVYNEQFF. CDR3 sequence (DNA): TGTGCCAGCAGCTTATTCCGTACTAGCGGGAGTGTCTACAATGAGCAGTTCTTC.